The T cell receptor (beta chain) under discussion was sequenced for a study of blood T cell repertoires in COVID-19. Overall study: Acute-phase and convalescent COVID-19 samples originated in the United States, Italy and Spain. Sources were T cells, B-cell-depleted T cells, or PBMCs; the material itself was cDNA or gDNA.

V gave up 6 bases and J gave up 1 base, with 24 bases separating them. The CDR3 loop spans 18 amino acids. Germline lookup yields CDR1 LGHDT and CDR2 YNNKEL (reference sequence). Per the original methods: Estimated nucleated cell counts came from reference gene primer amplification. Some clones are missing from TCRdb's copy, which holds only in-frame ones; the method was immunoSEQ multiplex PCR. That table supplies the V and J calls and clone size; D and trimming were determined from the DNA. The table shows around 330,000 clones, with roughly 88% occurring only once. Patients of the Seattle cohort, enrolled during active infection, were followed longitudinally.

The sequence was obtained from a woman in her thirties with COVID-19, enrolled during active disease. Sequenced sample: peripheral blood. The chain couples TRBV3-1 (or the pseudogene TRBV3-2) to TRBJ2-5; D is possibly TRBD2 (7 bases). The CDR3 DNA follows: TGTGCCAGCAGGTTCCTTGGCTTAGGGGGGGAAATCCAAGAGACCCAGTACTTC. As protein: CASRFLGLGGEIQETQYF.